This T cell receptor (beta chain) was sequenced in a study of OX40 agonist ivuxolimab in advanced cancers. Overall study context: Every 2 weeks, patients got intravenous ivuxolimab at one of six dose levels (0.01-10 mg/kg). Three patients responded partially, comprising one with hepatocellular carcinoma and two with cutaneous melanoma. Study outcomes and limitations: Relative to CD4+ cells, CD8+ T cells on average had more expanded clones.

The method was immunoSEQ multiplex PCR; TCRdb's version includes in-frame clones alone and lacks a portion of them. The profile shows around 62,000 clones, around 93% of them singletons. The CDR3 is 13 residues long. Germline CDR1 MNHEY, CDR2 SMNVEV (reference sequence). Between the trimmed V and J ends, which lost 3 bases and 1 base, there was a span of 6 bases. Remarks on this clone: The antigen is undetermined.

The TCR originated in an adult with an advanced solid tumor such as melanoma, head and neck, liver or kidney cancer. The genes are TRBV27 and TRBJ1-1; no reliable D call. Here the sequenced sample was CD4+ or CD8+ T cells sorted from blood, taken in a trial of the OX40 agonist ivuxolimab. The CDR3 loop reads CASSFTANTEAFF. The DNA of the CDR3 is TGTGCCAGCAGTTTTACAGCGAACACTGAAGCTTTCTTT.